Here is one TCR beta chain with its context. TCRdb keeps only in-frame clones here, not all; method: immunoSEQ multiplex PCR. The repertoire holds 200,000 to 250,000 clones, with 75% to 85% as singletons. The data were obtained in a study of blood T cell repertoires in COVID-19. On the study more broadly: In each case, the material was cDNA or gDNA derived from T cells, B-cell-depleted T cells, or PBMCs.

While infection was still active, Seattle patients were enrolled and then followed longitudinally. This CDR3 contains 14 residues. Germline lookup yields CDR1 SGHAT and CDR2 FQDESV (reference sequence). The V end was cut by 1 base, the J end by 5 bases, with 11 bases between. This chain uses TRBV11-1 with TRBJ1-1, with D perhaps TRBD1 (5 bases). The material sequenced was peripheral blood. This TCR derives from a man in his fifties with COVID-19, enrolled during active disease. The DNA for the CDR3 is TGTGCCAGCAGCTTAGAGAACGGGGGTACTGAAGCTTTCTTT. Amino acids: CASSLENGGTEAFF.